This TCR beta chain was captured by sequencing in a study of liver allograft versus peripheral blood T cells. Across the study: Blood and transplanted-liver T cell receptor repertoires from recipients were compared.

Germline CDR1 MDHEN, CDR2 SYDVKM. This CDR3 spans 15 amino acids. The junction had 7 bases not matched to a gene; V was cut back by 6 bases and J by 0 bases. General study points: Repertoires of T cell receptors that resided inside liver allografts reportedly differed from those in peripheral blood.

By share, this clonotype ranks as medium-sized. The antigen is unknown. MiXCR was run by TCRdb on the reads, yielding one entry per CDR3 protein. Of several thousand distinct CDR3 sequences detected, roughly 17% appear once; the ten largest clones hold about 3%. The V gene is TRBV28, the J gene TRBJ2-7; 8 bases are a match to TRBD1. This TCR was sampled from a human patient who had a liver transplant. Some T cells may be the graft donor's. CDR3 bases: TGTGCCAGCAGACTCACAGGGGGGAACTCCTACGAGCAGTACTTC. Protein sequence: CASRLTGGNSYEQYF.